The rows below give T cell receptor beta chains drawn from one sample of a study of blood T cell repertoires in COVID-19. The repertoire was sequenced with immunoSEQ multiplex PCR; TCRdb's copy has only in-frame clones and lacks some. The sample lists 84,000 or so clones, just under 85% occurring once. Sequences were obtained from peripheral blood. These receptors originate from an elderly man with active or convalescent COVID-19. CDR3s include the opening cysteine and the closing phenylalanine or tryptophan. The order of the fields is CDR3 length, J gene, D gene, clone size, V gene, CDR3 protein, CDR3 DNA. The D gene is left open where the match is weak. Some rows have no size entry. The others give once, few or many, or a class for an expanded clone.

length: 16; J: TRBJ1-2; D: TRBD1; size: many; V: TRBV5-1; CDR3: CASSLIPGTGGIGYTF; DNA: TGCGCCAGCAGCTTGATACCAGGGACAGGGGGGATTGGCTACACCTTC
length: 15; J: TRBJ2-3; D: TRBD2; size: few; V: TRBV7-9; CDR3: CASSSLAGVQDTQYF; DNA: TGTGCCAGCAGCTCACTAGCGGGGGTTCAAGATACGCAGTATTTT
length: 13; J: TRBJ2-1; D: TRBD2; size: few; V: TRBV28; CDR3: CASRGTTPNEQFF; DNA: TGTGCCAGCAGGGGGACTACCCCCAATGAGCAGTTCTTC
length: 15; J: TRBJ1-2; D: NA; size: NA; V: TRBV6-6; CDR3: CASSYSPGDLNGYTF; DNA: TGTGCCAGCAGTTACTCCCCAGGGGATTTGAATGGCTACACCTTC
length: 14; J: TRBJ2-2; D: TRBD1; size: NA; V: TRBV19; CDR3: CASRDRRNTGELFF; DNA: TGTGCCAGTAGGGACAGGCGAAACACCGGGGAGCTGTTTTTT
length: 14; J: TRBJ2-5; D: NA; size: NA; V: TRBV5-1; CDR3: CASSLVRARGTQYF; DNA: TGCGCCAGCAGCTTGGTTCGGGCCCGGGGGACCCAGTACTTC
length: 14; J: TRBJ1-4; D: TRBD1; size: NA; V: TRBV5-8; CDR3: CASSGDRAREKLFF; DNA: TGTGCCAGCAGCGGGGACAGGGCGAGGGAAAAACTGTTTTTT
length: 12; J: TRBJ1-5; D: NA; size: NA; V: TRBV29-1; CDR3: CSAAGANQPQHF; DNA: TGCAGCGCCGCGGGGGCAAATCAGCCCCAGCATTTT
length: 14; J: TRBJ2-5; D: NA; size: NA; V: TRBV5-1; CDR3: CASSFDGEEETQYF; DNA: TGCGCCAGCAGCTTTGACGGGGAGGAGGAGACCCAGTACTTC
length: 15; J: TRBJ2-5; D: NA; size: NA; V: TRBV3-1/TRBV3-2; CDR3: CASSPSGSASETQYF; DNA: TGTGCCAGCAGCCCAAGCGGCAGCGCCTCAGAGACCCAGTACTTC
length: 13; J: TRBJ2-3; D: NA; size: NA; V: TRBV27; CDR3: CASSSQNADTQYF; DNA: TGTGCCAGCAGTTCCCAGAACGCAGATACGCAGTATTTT
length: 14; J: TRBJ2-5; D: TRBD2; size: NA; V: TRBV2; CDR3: CASRRTRGTETQYF; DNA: TGTGCCAGCAGAAGGACTAGGGGAACAGAGACCCAGTACTTC
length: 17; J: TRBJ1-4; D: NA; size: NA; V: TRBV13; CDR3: CASSLLGRVRFCEKLFF; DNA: TGTGCCAGCAGCCTACTCGGCAGGGTAAGATTTTGTGAAAAACTGTTTTTT
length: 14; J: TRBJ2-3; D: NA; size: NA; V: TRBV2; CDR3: CASGGGGSTDTQYF; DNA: TGTGCCAGCGGAGGGGGCGGTAGCACAGATACGCAGTATTTT
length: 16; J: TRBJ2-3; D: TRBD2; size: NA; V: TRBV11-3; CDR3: CASRPGGGRVPRAQYF; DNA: TGTGCCAGCAGGCCGGGTGGCGGGAGGGTCCCAAGGGCGCAGTATTTT
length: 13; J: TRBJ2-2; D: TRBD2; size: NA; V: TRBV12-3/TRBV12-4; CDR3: CASRGSGRGELFF; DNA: TGTGCCAGCAGAGGTAGCGGGAGGGGGGAGCTGTTTTTT
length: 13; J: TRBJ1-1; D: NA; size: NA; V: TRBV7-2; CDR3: CASSLTGNTEAFF; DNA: TGTGCCAGCAGCCTCACAGGGAACACTGAAGCTTTCTTT
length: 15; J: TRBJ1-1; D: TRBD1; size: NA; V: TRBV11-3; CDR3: CASSLGRTGAMRAFF; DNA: TGTGCCAGCAGCTTAGGCCGGACAGGGGCAATGAGGGCTTTCTTT
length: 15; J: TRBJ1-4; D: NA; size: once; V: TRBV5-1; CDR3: CASSLVASSNEKLFF; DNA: TGCGCCAGCAGCTTGGTGGCAAGTTCTAATGAAAAACTGTTTTTT
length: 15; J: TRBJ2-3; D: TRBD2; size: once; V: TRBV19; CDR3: CASSKLAGGRDTQYF; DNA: TGTGCCAGTAGTAAACTAGCGGGGGGCCGGGATACGCAGTATTTT
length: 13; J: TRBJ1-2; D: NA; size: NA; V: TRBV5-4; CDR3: CATSSRANYGYTF; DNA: TGTGCCACCTCGTCCCGCGCAAACTATGGCTACACCTTC
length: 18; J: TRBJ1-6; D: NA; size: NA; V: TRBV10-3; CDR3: CAASERGRGSSYNSPLHF; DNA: TGTGCCGCCTCGGAGCGAGGACGGGGAAGCTCCTATAATTCACCCCTCCACTTT
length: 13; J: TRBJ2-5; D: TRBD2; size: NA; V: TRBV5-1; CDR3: CASAGGAQETQYF; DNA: TGCGCCAGCGCGGGGGGGGCCCAAGAGACCCAGTACTTC
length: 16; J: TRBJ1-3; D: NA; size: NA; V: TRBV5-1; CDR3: CASSLGPGFSGNTIYF; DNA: TGCGCCAGCAGCTTGGGTCCAGGGTTCTCTGGAAACACCATATATTTT
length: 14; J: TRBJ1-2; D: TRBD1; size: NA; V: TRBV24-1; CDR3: CATSDAGQGSSYTF; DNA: TGTGCCACCAGTGATGCGGGACAGGGTTCGTCCTACACCTTC
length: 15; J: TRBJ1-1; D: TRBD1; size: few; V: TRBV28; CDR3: CASSRAGTGNTEAFF; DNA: TGTGCCAGCAGTCGAGCCGGGACAGGGAACACTGAAGCTTTCTTT
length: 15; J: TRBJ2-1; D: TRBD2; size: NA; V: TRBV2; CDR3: CASSVTSGSYNEQFF; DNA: TGTGCCAGCAGTGTTACTAGCGGAAGTTACAATGAGCAGTTCTTC
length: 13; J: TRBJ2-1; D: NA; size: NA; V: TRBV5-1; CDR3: CASSAGAYNEQFF; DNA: TGCGCCAGCAGCGCCGGGGCCTACAATGAGCAGTTCTTC
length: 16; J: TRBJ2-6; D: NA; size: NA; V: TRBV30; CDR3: CAWSVLGQAGANVLTF; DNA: TGTGCCTGGAGTGTACTTGGTCAGGCTGGGGCCAACGTCCTGACTTTC
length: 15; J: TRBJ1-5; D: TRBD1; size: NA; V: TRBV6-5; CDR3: CASSYTGGDHQPQHF; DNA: TGTGCCAGCAGTTACACAGGGGGCGATCATCAGCCCCAGCATTTT
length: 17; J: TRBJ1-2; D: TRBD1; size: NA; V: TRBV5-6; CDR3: CASSPTPGGGPIYGYTF; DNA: TGTGCCAGCAGCCCGACTCCAGGGGGCGGCCCGATCTATGGCTACACCTTC
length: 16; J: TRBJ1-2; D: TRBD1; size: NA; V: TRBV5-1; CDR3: CASSYQPGQGAYGYTF; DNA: TGCGCCAGCAGCTACCAGCCGGGACAGGGGGCTTATGGCTACACCTTC
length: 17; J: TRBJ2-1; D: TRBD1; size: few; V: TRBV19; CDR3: CASSPRGTGRVLSEQFF; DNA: TGTGCCAGTAGTCCTCGTGGGACAGGGAGGGTATTGAGTGAGCAGTTCTTC
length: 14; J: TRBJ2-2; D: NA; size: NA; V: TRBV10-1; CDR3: CASSVVRGTGELFF; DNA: TGCGCCAGCAGTGTTGTCCGGGGCACCGGGGAGCTGTTTTTT
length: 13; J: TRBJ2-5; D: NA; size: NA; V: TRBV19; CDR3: CASMDRGKETQYF; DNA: TGTGCCAGTATGGACAGAGGAAAAGAGACCCAGTACTTC
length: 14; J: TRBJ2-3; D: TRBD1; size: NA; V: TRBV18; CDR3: CASSQDRGPDTQYF; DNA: TGTGCCAGCTCCCAAGACAGGGGGCCAGATACGCAGTATTTT
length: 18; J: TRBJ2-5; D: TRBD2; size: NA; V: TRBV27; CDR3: CASSASRLAGGGRETQYF; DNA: TGTGCCAGCAGTGCCAGCCGACTAGCGGGGGGGGGAAGAGAGACCCAGTACTTC
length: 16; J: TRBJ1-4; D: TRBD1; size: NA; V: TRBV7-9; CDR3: CASSLRGDRGPPKLFF; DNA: TGTGCCAGCAGCTTAAGGGGAGACAGGGGGCCCCCCAAACTGTTTTTT
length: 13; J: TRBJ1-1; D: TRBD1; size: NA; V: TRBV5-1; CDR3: CASGTGGWTEAFF; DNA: TGCGCCAGCGGGACAGGGGGCTGGACTGAAGCTTTCTTT
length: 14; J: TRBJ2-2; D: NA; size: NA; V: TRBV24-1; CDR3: CATSFASYTGELFF; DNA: TGTGCCACCAGTTTCGCCAGTTACACCGGGGAGCTGTTTTTT
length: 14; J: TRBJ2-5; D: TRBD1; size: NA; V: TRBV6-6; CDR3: CASSGQGAQKTQYF; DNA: TGTGCCAGCAGTGGACAGGGGGCTCAAAAGACCCAGTACTTC
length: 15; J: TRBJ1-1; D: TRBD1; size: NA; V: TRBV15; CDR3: CATSSSRQGLTEAFF; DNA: TGTGCCACCAGCAGTAGCCGACAGGGGTTAACTGAAGCTTTCTTT
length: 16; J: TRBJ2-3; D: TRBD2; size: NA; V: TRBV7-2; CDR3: CASSFRAGGRTDTQYF; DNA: TGTGCCAGCAGCTTCCGAGCGGGAGGGCGGACAGATACGCAGTATTTT
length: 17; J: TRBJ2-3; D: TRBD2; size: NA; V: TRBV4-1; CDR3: CASSQAVSGGAEGTQYF; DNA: TGCGCCAGCAGCCAAGCGGTTAGCGGGGGGGCCGAAGGTACGCAGTATTTT
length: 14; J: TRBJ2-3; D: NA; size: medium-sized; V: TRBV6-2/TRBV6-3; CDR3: CASSGGATTDTQYF; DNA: TGTGCCAGCAGCGGGGGCGCTACCACAGATACGCAGTATTTT
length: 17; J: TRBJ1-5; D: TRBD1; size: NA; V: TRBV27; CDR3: CASSHLKTGYSNQPQHF; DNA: TGTGCCAGCAGTCACCTAAAGACAGGGTACAGCAATCAGCCCCAGCATTTT
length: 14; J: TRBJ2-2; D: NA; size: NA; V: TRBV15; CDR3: CATSLGGDTGELFF; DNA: TGTGCCACCAGTTTGGGGGGTGACACCGGGGAGCTGTTTTTT
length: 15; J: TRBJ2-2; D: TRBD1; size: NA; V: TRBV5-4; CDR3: CASSLDQGAAGELFF; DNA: TGTGCCAGCAGCTTGGATCAGGGGGCCGCCGGGGAGCTGTTTTTT
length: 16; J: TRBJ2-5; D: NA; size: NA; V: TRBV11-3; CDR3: CASSRPLTRTEETQYF; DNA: TGTGCCAGCAGCCGACCTCTGACAAGAACTGAAGAGACCCAGTACTTC